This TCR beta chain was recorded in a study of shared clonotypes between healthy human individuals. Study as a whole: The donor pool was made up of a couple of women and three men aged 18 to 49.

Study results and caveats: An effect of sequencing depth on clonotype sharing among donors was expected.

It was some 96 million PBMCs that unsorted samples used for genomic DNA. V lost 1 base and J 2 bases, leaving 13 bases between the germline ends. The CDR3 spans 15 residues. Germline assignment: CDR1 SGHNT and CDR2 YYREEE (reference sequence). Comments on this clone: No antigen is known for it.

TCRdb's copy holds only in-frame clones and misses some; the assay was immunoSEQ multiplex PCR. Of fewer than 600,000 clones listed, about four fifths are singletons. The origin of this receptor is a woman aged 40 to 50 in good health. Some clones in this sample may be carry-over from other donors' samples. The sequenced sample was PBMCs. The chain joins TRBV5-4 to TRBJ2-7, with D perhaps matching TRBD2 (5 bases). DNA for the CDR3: TGTGCCAGCAGCTTGTATCAGCGGAGAACCTACGAGCAGTACTTC. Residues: CASSLYQRRTYEQYF.